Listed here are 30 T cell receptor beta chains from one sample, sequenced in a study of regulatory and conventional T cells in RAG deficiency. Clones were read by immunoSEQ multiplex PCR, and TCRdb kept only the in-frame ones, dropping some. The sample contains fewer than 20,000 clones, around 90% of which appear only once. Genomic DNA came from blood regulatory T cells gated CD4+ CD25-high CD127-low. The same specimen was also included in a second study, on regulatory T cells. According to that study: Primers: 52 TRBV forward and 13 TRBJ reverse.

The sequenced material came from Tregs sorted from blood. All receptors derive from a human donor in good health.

CDR3 sequence: CASSLAPSGGAVYTQYF. CDR3 in DNA: TGTGCCAGCAGCTTGGCCCCTAGCGGGGGGGCCGTATATACGCAGTATTTT. The chain joins TRBV5-6 to TRBJ2-3, with 12 bases lining up with TRBD2. V was clipped by 0 bases and J by 7 bases; unmatched bases: 9. This CDR3 spans 17 amino acids. CDR1 and CDR2 (germline): SGHDT, YYEEEE.

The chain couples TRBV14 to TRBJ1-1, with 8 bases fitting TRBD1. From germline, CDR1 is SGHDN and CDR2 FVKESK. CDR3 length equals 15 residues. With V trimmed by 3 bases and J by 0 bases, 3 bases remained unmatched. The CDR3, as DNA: TGTGCCAGCAGCCAGACAGGGGCCATGAACACTGAAGCTTTCTTT. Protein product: CASSQTGAMNTEAFF.

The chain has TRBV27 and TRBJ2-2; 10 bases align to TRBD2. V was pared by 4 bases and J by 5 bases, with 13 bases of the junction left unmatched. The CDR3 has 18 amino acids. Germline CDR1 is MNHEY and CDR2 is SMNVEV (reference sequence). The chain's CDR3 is CASSSGPISGGKTGELFF. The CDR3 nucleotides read TGTGCCAGCAGTTCGGGGCCAATTAGCGGGGGGAAGACCGGGGAGCTGTTTTTT.

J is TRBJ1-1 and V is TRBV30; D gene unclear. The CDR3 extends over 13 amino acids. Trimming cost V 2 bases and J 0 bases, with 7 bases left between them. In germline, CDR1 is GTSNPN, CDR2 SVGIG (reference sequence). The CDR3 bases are TGTGCCTGGAGTCAAACAGTGAACACTGAAGCTTTCTTT. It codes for CAWSQTVNTEAFF.

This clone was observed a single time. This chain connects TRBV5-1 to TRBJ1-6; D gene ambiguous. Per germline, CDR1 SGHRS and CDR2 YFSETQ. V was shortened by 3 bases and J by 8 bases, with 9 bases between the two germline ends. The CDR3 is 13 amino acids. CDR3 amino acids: CASSSGIDSPLHF. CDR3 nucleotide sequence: TGCGCCAGCAGCTCGGGTATTGATTCACCCCTCCACTTT.

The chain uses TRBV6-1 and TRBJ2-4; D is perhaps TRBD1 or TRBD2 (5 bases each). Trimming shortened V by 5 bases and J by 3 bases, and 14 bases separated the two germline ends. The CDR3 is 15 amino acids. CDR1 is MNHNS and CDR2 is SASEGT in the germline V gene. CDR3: CASSQRGEDKNIQYF. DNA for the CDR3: TGTGCCAGCAGTCAAAGGGGAGAGGACAAAAACATTCAGTACTTC.

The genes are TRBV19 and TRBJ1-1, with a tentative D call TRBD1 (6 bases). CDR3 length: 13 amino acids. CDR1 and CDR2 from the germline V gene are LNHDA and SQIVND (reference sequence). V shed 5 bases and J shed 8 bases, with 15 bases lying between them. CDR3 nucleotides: TGTGCCAGTAGTGATTTTTCCGGGACAGAAGCTTTCTTT. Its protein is CASSDFSGTEAFF.

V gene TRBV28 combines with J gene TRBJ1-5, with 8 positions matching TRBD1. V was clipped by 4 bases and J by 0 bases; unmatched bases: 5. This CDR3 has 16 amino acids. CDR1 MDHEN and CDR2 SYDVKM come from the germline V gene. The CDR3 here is CASSSWTGNSNQPQHF. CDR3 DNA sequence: TGTGCCAGCAGTTCATGGACAGGGAATAGCAATCAGCCCCAGCATTTT.

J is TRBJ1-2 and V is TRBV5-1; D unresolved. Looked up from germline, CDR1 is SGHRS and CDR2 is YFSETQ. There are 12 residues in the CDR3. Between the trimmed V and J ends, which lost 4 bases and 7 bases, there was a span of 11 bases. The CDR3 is CASSLTTGGYTF. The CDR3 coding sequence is TGCGCCAGCAGCCTAACGACGGGTGGCTACACCTTC.

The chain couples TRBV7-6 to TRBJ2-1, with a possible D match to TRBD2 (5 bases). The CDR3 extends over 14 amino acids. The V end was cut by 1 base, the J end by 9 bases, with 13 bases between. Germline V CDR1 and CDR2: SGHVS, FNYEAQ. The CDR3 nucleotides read TGTGCCAGCAGCTTAGTGAGATCGAGCGGTGAGCAGTTCTTC. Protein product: CASSLVRSSGEQFF.

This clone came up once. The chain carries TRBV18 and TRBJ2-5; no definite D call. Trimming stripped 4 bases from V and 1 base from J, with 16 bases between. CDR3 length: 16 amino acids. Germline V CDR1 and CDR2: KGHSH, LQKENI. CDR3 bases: TGTGCCAGCTCACGGAACCTAGGACCGAGCCAAGAGACCCAGTACTTC. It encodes CASSRNLGPSQETQYF.

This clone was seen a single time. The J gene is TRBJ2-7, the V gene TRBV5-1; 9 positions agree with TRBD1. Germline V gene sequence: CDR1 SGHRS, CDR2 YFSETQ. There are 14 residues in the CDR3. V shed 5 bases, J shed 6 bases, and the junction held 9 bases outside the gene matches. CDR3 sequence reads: CASRGGTGNSEQYF. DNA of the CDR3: TGCGCCAGCAGGGGCGGGACAGGGAACTCCGAGCAGTACTTC. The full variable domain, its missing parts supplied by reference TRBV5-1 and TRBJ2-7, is KAGVTQTPRYLIKTRGQQVTLSCSPISGHRSVSWYQQTPGQGLQFLFEYFSETQRNKGNFPGRFSGRQFSNSRSEMNVSTLELGDSALYLCASRGGTGNSEQYFGPGTRLTVT.

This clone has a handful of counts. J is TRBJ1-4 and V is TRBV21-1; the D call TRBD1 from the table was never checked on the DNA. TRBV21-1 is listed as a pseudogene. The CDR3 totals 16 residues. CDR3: CASSKEGRNTNEKLFF. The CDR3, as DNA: TGTGCCAGCAGCAAAGAAGGCAGGAACACTAATGAAAAACTGTTTTTT.

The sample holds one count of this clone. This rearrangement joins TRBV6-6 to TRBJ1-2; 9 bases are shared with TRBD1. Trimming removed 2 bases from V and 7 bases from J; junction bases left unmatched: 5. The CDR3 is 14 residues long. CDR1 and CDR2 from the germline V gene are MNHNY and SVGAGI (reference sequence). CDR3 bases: TGTGCCAGCAGTTACATCCAGGACAGGGGTGGCTACACCTTC. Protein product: CASSYIQDRGGYTF.

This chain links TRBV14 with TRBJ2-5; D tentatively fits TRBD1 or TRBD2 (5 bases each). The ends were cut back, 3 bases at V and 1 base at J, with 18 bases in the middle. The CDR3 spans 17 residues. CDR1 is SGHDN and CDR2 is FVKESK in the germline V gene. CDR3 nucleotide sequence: TGTGCCAGCAGCCAGGCAGTGGGGCGGCGGGTCCAAGAGACCCAGTACTTC. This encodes CASSQAVGRRVQETQYF.

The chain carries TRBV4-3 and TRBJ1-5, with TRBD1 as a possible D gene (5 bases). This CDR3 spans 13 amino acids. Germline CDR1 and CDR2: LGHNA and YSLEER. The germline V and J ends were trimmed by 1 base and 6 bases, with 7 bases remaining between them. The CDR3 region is CASSQVGVQPQHF. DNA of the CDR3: TGCGCCAGCAGCCAAGTGGGGGTTCAGCCCCAGCATTTT.

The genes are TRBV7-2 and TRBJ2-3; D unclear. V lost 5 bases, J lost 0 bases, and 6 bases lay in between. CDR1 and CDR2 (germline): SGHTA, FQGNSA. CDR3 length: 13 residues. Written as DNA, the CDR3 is TGTGCCAGCAGCATGACTAGCACAGATACGCAGTATTTT. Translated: CASSMTSTDTQYF.

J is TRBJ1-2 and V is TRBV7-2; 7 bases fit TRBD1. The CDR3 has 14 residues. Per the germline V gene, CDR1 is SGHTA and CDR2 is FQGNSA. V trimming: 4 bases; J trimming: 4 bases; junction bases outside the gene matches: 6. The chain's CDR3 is CASSSGAGGYGYTF. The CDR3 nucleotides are TGTGCCAGCAGCTCAGGGGCAGGGGGCTATGGCTACACCTTC.

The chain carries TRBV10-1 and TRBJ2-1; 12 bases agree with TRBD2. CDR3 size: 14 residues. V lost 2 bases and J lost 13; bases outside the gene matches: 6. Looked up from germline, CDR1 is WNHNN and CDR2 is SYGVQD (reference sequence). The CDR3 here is CASSELRLAGEQFF. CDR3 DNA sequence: TGCGCCAGCAGTGAGCTCCGACTAGCGGGGGAACAGTTCTTC.

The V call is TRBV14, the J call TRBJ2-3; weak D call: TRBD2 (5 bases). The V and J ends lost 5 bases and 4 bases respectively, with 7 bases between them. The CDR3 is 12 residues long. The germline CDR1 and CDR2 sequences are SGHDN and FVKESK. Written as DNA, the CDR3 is TGTGCCAGCAGCGACTACCCAGATACGCAGTATTTT. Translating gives CASSDYPDTQYF. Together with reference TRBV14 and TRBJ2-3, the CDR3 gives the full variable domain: EAGVTQFPSHSVIEKGQTVTLRCDPISGHDNLYWYRRVMGKEIKFLLHFVKESKQDESGMPNNRFLAERTGGTYSTLKVQPAELEDSGVYFCASSDYPDTQYFGPGTRLTVL.

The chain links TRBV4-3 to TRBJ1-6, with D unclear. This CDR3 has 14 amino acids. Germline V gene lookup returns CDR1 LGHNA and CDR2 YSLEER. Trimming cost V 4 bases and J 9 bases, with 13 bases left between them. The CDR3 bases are TGCGCCAGCAGCCCAACCGGCCCGGGTTCACCCCTCCACTTT. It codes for CASSPTGPGSPLHF.

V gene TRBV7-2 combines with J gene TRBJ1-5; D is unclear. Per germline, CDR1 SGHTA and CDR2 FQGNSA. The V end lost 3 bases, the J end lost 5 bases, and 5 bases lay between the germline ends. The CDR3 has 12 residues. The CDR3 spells CASSLAYQPQHF. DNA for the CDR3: TGTGCCAGCAGCTTGGCGTATCAGCCCCAGCATTTT.

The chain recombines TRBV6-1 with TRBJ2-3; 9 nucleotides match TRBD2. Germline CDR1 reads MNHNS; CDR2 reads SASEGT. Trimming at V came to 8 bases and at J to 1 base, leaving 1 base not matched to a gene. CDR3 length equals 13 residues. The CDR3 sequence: CASSSGGTDTQYF. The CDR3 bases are TGTGCCAGCTCTAGCGGGGGCACAGATACGCAGTATTTT.

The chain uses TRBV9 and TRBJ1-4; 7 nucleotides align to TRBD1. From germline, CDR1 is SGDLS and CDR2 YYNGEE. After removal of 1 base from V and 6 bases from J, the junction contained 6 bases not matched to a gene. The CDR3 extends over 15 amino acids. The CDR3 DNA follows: TGTGCCAGCAGCGTAACAGGGGAGTCACATGAAAAACTGTTTTTT. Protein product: CASSVTGESHEKLFF. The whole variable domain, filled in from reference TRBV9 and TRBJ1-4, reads DSGVTQTPKHLITATGQRVTLRCSPRSGDLSVYWYQQSLDQGLQFLIQYYNGEERAKGNILERFSAQQFPDLHSELNLSSLELGDSALYFCASSVTGESHEKLFFGSGTQLSVL.

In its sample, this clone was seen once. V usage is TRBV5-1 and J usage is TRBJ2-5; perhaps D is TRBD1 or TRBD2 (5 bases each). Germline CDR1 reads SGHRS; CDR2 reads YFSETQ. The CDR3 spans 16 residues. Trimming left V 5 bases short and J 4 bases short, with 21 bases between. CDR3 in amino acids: CASSSISGTPLETQYF. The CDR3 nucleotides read TGCGCCAGCAGTTCGATATCCGGGACCCCTTTAGAGACCCAGTACTTC.

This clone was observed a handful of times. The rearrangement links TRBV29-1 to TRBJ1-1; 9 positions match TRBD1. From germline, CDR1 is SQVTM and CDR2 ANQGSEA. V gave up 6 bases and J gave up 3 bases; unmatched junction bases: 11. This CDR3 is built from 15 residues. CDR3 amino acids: CSVLTGGRGYTEAFF. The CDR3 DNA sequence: TGCAGCGTCCTGACAGGGGGAAGGGGGTACACTGAAGCTTTCTTT.

The CDR3 spells CASSLGDRSAGELFF. CDR3 nucleotide sequence: TGTGCCAGCAGCTTAGGGGACCGTTCGGCCGGGGAGCTGTTTTTT. The chain joins TRBV7-9 to TRBJ2-2; possibly TRBD1 or TRBD2 for D (5 bases each). V shed 1 base and J shed 6 bases, with 12 bases lying between them. This CDR3 is built from 15 residues. Germline V gene data show CDR1 as SEHNR and CDR2 as FQNEAQ (reference sequence).

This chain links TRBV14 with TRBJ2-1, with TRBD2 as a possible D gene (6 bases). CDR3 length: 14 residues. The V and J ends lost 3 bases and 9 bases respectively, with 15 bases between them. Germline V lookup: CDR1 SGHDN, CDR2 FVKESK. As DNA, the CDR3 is TGTGCCAGCAGCCAGTCACCGGGGGTTGGTGAGCAGTTCTTC. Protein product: CASSQSPGVGEQFF.

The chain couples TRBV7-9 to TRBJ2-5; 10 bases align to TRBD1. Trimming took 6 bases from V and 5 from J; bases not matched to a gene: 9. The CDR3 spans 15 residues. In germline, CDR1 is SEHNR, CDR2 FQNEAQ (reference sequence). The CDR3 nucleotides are TGTGCCAGCAGTTACCTCCGGGACAGGGGTGAGACCCAGTACTTC. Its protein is CASSYLRDRGETQYF.

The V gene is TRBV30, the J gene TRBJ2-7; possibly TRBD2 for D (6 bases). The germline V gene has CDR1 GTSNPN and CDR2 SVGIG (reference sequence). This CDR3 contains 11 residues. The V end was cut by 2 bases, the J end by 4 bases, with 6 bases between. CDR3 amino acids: CAWSRGYEQYF. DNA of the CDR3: TGTGCCTGGAGTCGGGGGTACGAGCAGTACTTC.